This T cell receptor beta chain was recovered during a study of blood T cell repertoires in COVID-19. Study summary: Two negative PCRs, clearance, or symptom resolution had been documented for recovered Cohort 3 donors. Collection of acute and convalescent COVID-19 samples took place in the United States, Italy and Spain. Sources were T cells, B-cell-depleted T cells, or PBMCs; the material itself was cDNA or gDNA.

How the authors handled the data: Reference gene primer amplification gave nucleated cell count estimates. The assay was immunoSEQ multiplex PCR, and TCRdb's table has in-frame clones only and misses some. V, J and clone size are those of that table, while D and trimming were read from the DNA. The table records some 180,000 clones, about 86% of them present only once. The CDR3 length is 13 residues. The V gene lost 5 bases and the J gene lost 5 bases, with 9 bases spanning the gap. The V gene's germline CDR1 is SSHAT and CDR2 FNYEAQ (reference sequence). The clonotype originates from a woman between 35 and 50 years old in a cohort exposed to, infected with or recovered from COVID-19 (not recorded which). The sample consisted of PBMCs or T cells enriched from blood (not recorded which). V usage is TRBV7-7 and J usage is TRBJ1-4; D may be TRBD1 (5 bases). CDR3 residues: CASSGGLNEKLFF. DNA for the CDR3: TGTGCCAGCAGCGGGGGACTGAATGAAAAACTGTTTTTT.